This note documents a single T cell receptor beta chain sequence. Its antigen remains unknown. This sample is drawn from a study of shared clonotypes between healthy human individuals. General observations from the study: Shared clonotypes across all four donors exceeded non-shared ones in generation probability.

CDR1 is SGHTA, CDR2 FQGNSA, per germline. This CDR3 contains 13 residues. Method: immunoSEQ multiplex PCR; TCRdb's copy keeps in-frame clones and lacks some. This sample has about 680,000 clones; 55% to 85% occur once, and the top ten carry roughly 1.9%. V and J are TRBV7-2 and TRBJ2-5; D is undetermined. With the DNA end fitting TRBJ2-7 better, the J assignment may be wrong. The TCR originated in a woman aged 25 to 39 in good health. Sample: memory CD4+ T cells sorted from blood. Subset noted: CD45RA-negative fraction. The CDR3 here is CASSLGLGSEQYF. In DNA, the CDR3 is TGTGCCAGCAGCTTAGGGCTGGGGTCCGAGCAGTACTTC.